This T cell receptor beta chain was recovered during a study of beta chain features in type 1 diabetes. Whole-study findings and limits: Within patients, naive, central memory and Treg TCRB repertoires seemed more similar than within healthy donors. Sequencing of cDNA might inflate the share of cells that strongly express TCR.

The investigators reverse transcribed all of the isolated RNA, so they sequenced expressed TCRB transcripts. The average read count of naive, central memory and regulatory T cell samples was approximately 4 million. Method: immunoSEQ multiplex PCR; TCRdb's copy keeps in-frame clones and lacks some. The data contain around 200,000 clones, about 13% of them seen just once; the ten biggest clones take up roughly 0.56%. There are a few counts of this clone. Its antigen is not identified. In total, each donor contributed a single heparinised blood draw that averaged roughly 110 mL. The sequencing sample was made of central memory CD4+ T cells from blood. This clonotype originated in a woman aged 18-29 years in good health.

The CDR3 is CASSLVGSTEAFF. Here the CDR3 DNA reads TGTGCCAGCAGCTTAGTGGGCAGCACTGAAGCTTTCTTT. This chain joins TRBV13 and TRBJ1-1; D ambiguous. The germline V gene encodes CDR1 PRHDT and CDR2 FYEKMQ (reference sequence). The CDR3 totals 13 residues. Trimming pared 1 base from V and 4 bases from J, leaving 7 bases between.